The 10 T cell receptor beta chains below all came from one sample that was sequenced in a study of monozygotic twins with inflammatory bowel disease. TCRdb reprocessed the 5' RACE reads and keeps a single row for each CDR3 protein, giving no DNA. Its table records around 230,000 distinct CDR3 sequences. The specimen sequenced was blood. The receptor set was obtained from a human donor with ulcerative colitis or Crohn's disease, or a healthy co-twin of an affected twin (not recorded which).

This chain uses TRBV10-3 with TRBJ2-5; TCRdb's assignment of TRBD1 cannot be checked, as there is no DNA. Germline V lookup: CDR1 ENHRY, CDR2 SYGVKD. This CDR3 contains 16 residues. CDR3: CAISESRQIAQETQYF.

The rearrangement links TRBV5-4 to TRBJ2-7. Looked up from germline, CDR1 is SGHNT and CDR2 is YYREEE (reference sequence). The CDR3 extends over 14 amino acids. CDR3 region: CASSVGRNPYEQYF.

The chain uses TRBV20-1 and TRBJ1-1; TCRdb's D call of TRBD1 is untestable without DNA. Germline CDR1 is DFQATT and CDR2 is SNEGSKA (reference sequence). This CDR3 is 18 amino acids long. The CDR3 region is CSARPIFRTLNLNTEAFF.

The chain is built from TRBV10-2 and TRBJ2-7; TCRdb designates TRBD1, a call that cannot be tested without DNA. Germline V CDR1 and CDR2: WSHSY, SAAADI. CDR3 length: 14 amino acids. CDR3 loop: CASYGDTSSYEQYF.

The chain couples TRBV20-1 to TRBJ2-7; TCRdb gives TRBD1 as the D gene, but with no DNA this cannot be confirmed. CDR1 is DFQATT and CDR2 is SNEGSKA in the germline V gene (reference sequence). The CDR3 has 15 amino acids. The CDR3 protein is CSARGGTGGVSEQYF.

The V gene is TRBV6-1, the J gene TRBJ2-3; TCRdb calls TRBD1, which cannot be checked without DNA. This CDR3 has 15 residues. The germline CDR1 and CDR2 sequences are MNHNS and SASEGT. This CDR3 is CASSTGNGRTDTQYF.

J is TRBJ1-1 and V is TRBV19. The germline V gene has CDR1 LNHDA and CDR2 SQIVND (reference sequence). CDR3 length equals 15 residues. This CDR3 is CASSTAGSGGTEAFF.

The CDR3 sequence is CASSQATGGIDEQYF. This sequence joins TRBV3-1 and TRBJ2-7; lacking DNA, the TRBD1 call made by TCRdb goes unchecked. CDR1 LGHDT and CDR2 YNNKEL come from the germline V gene (reference sequence). The CDR3 consists of 15 residues.

The chain is built from TRBV10-3 and TRBJ1-4; there is no DNA to check the TCRdb D call of TRBD1. In germline, CDR1 is ENHRY, CDR2 SYGVKD. CDR3 length: 16 amino acids. The CDR3 region is CAISGFPTGEGEKLFF.

The chain uses TRBV12-3 or TRBV12-4 and TRBJ2-1. This CDR3 is built from 13 residues. This CDR3 is CASSLANAKEQFF.